This is a list of T cell receptor beta chains from one sample in a study of blood T cell repertoires in COVID-19. Clones were sequenced by immunoSEQ multiplex PCR, and TCRdb holds only the in-frame ones, with some missing. Found here are approximately 60,000 clones, around 80% of them singletons; the top ten hold under 8.5%. The sequenced material came from peripheral blood. The receptors were gathered from a woman at least 80 years old with acute or convalescent COVID-19. CDR3s include the opening cysteine and the closing phenylalanine or tryptophan. The order of the fields is D gene, V gene, clone size, J gene, CDR3 length, CDR3 protein, CDR3 DNA. A D gene is named only where the DNA matches it firmly. Clone size is stated in some rows and not others, as once, few, many or a class when expanded.

>TRBD1|TRBV11-3|-|TRBJ2-1|14
CASSHGTVYNEQFF
TGTGCCAGCAGCCATGGGACAGTATACAATGAGCAGTTCTTC
>-|TRBV19|-|TRBJ2-5|13
CASSIVGLETQYF
TGTGCCAGTAGTATAGTCGGTTTGGAGACCCAGTACTTC
>-|TRBV3-1/TRBV3-2|-|TRBJ2-7|12
CASRDSYYEQYF
TGTGCCAGCAGAGACAGCTACTACGAGCAGTACTTC
>-|TRBV5-1|once|TRBJ1-1|13
CASSLRGYTEAFF
TGCGCCAGCAGCCTTCGGGGTTACACTGAAGCTTTCTTT
>-|TRBV4-1|few|TRBJ1-4|16
CASSQGSGGRSEKLFF
TGCGCCAGCAGCCAAGGGTCTGGGGGGAGGAGTGAAAAACTGTTTTTT
>-|TRBV2|-|TRBJ1-1|12
CASRSGRAEAFF
TGTGCCAGCAGAAGCGGGCGGGCTGAAGCTTTCTTT
>TRBD1|TRBV3-1/TRBV3-2|-|TRBJ2-1|14
CASSPDRGRDEQFF
TGTGCCAGCAGCCCCGACAGGGGCCGGGATGAGCAGTTCTTC
>-|TRBV18|-|TRBJ2-2|13
CASSRTNTGELFF
TGTGCCAGCTCCCGGACAAACACCGGGGAGCTGTTTTTT
>TRBD2|TRBV4-2|few|TRBJ2-7|15
CASSQTGGPPYEQYF
TGTGCCAGCAGCCAAACGGGAGGGCCACCCTACGAGCAGTACTTC
>TRBD1|TRBV9|-|TRBJ2-5|16
CASSYGSTGNAETQYF
TGTGCCAGCAGCTACGGGTCGACAGGGAACGCCGAGACCCAGTACTTC
>TRBD1|TRBV6-5|-|TRBJ1-5|14
CASSLRDRNQPQHF
TGTGCCAGCAGTCTACGGGACAGGAATCAGCCCCAGCATTTT
>-|TRBV15|-|TRBJ2-7|19
CATSKNRDRFPLRFYEQYF
TGTGCCACCAGCAAAAACAGGGACCGATTCCCGCTCCGATTCTACGAGCAGTACTTC
>TRBD2|TRBV3-1/TRBV3-2|-|TRBJ2-7|14
CASSQRAGGGEQYF
TGTGCCAGCAGCCAAAGGGCCGGGGGGGGCGAGCAGTACTTC
>-|TRBV4-1|once|TRBJ2-5|16
CASSQEGRGFEETQYF
TGCGCCAGCAGCCAAGAAGGAAGGGGGTTTGAGGAGACCCAGTACTTC
>-|TRBV4-2|-|TRBJ2-7|13
CASSTDRSYEQYF
TGTGCCAGCAGCACAGACAGATCCTACGAGCAGTACTTC